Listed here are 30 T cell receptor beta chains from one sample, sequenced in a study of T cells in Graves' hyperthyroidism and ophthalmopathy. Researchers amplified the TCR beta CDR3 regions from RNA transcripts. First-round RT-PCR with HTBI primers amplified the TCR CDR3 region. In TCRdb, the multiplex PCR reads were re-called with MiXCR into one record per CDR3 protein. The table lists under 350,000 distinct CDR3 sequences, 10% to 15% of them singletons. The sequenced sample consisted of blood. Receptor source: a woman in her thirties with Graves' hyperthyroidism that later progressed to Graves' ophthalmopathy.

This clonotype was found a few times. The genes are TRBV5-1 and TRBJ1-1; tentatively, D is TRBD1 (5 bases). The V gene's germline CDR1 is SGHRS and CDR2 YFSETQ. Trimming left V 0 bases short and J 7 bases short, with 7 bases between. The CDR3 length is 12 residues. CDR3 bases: TGCGCCAGCAGCTTGGGGGGGTATGAAGCTTTCTTT. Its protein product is CASSLGGYEAFF.

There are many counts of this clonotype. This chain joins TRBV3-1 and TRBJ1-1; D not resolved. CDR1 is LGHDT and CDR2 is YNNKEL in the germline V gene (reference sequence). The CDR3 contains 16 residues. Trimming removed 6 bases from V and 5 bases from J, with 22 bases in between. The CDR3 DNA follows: TGTGCCAGCAGGACTGCTATCTTCGAGGGAAGGACTGAAGCTTTCTTT. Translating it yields CASRTAIFEGRTEAFF.

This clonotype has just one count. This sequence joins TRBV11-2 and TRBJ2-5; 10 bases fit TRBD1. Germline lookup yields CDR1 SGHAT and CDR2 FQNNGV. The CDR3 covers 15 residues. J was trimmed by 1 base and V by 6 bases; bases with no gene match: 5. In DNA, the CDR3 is TGTGCCAGCAGTCGGACAGGGGGTTTCCAAGAGACCCAGTACTTC. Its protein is CASSRTGGFQETQYF.

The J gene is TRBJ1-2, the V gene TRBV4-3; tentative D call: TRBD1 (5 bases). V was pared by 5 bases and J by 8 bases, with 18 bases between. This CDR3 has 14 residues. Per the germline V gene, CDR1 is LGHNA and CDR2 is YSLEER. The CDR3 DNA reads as TGCGCCAGCAGCAGACAGAGCCCCGAGGGGGGCTACACCTTC. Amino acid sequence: CASSRQSPEGGYTF.

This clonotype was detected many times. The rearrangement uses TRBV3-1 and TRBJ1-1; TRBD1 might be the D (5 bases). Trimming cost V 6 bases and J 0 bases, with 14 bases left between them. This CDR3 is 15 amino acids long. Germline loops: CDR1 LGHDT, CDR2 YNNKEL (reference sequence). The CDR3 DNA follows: TGTGCCAGCAGGGATCGGCAGGGCATGAACACTGAAGCTTTCTTT. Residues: CASRDRQGMNTEAFF.

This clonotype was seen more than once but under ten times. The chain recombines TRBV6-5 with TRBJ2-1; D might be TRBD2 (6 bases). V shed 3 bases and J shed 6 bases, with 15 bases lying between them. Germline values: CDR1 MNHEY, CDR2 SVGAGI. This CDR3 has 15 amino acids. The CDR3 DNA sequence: TGTGCCAGCAGTTATTCTACGGGAGCGGGCAATGAGCAGTTCTTC. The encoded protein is CASSYSTGAGNEQFF.

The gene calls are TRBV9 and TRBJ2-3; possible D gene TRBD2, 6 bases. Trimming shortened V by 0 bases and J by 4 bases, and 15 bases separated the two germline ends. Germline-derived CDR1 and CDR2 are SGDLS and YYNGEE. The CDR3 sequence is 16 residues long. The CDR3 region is CASSVEAGTLADTQYF. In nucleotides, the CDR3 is TGTGCCAGCAGCGTAGAGGCGGGGACTCTCGCAGATACGCAGTATTTT.

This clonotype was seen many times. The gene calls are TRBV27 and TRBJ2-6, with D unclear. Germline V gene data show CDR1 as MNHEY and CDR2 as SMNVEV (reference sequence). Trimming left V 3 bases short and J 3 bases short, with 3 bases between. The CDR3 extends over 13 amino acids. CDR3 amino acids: CASSFGGANVLTF. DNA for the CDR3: TGTGCCAGCAGTTTCGGTGGGGCCAACGTCCTGACTTTC.

The CDR3 sequence is CASSMGPVTDTQYF. CDR3 nucleotides: TGTGCCAGTAGTATGGGTCCCGTGACAGATACGCAGTATTTT. The chain uses TRBV19 and TRBJ2-3; no clear D. V was shortened by 3 bases and J by 3 bases, with 10 bases between the two germline ends. The CDR3 has 14 residues. Germline loops: CDR1 LNHDA, CDR2 SQIVND (reference sequence).

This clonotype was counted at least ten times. CDR3 DNA: TGTGCCAGTAGTATTGGAGTAGGGCCCCAAGAGACCCAGTACTTC. Its translation is CASSIGVGPQETQYF. The gene calls are TRBV19 and TRBJ2-5; D remains unclear. The germline V gene encodes CDR1 LNHDA and CDR2 SQIVND (reference sequence). The CDR3 length is 15 residues. V was trimmed by 3 bases and J by 1 base, leaving 12 bases between them.

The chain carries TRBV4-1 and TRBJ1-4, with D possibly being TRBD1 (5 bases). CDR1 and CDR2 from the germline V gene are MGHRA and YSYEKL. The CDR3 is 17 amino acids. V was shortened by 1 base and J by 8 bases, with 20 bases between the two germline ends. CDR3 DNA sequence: TGCGCCAGCAGCCAAGTCCCGGGACGGACAAATTCCGAAAAACTGTTTTTT. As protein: CASSQVPGRTNSEKLFF.

The CDR3 is CSVELQGTTEQFF. Here the CDR3 DNA reads TGCAGCGTTGAATTGCAGGGGACTACTGAGCAGTTCTTC. The rearrangement links TRBV29-1 to TRBJ2-1; maybe TRBD2 (7 bases). Trimming cost V 2 bases and J 9 bases, with 14 bases left between them. The germline CDR1 and CDR2 sequences are SQVTM and ANQGSEA. This CDR3 has 13 residues.

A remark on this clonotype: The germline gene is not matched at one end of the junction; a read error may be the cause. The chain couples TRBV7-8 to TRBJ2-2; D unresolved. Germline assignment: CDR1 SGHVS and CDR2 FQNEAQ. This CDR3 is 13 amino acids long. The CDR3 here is CASSLDLFGELFF. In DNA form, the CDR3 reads TGTGCCAGCAGTTTAGACCTTTTCGGGGAGCTGTTTTTT.

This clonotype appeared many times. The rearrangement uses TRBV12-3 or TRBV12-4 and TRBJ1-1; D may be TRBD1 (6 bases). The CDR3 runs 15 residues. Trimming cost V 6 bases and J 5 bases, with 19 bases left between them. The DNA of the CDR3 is TGTGCCAGCAGCCTCCTGCCGATAGGGGGGACTGAAGCTTTCTTT. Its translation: CASSLLPIGGTEAFF.

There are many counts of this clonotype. The CDR3 nucleotides are TGTGCCAGCAGCCAAGCCCGAATGGCAGATACGCAGTATTTT. It is translated as CASSQARMADTQYF. The chain links TRBV4-2 to TRBJ2-3; D is unclear. CDR3 length: 14 residues. Trimming left V 1 base short and J 4 bases short, with 9 bases between. Germline V gives CDR1 LGHNA, CDR2 YNFKEQ.

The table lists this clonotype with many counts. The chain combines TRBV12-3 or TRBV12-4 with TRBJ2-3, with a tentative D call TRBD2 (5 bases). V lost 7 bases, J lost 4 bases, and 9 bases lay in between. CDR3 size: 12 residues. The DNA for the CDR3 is TGTGCCAGCAAAGCGGATGCAGATACGCAGTATTTT. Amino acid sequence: CASKADADTQYF.

Written as DNA, the CDR3 is TGCGCCAGCAGCCAAGATGGCAGGGCCTACGAGCAGTACTTC. Encoded protein: CASSQDGRAYEQYF. V is TRBV4-3 and J is TRBJ2-7, with a weak D call TRBD1 (5 bases). The V gene lost 0 bases and the J gene lost 2 bases, with 8 bases spanning the gap. From germline, CDR1 is LGHNA and CDR2 YSLEER. CDR3 length: 14 residues.

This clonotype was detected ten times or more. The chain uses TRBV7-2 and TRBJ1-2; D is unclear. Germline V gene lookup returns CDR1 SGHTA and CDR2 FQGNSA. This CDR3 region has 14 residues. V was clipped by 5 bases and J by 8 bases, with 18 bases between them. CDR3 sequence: CASSITTTNHGYTF. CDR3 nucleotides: TGTGCCAGCAGCATCACTACGACAAACCACGGCTACACCTTC.

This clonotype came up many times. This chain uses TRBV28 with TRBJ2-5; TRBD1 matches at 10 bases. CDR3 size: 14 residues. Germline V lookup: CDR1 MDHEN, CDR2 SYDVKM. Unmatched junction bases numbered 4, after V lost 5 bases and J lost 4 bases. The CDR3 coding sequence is TGTGCCAGCAGTCCGACAGGGGGCCGAGAGACCCAGTACTTC. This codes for CASSPTGGRETQYF. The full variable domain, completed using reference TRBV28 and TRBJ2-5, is DVKVTQSSRYLVKRTGEKVFLECVQDMDHENMFWYRQDPGLGLRLIYFSYDVKMKEKGDIPEGYSVSREKKERFSLILESASTNQTSMYLCASSPTGGRETQYFGPGTRLLVL.

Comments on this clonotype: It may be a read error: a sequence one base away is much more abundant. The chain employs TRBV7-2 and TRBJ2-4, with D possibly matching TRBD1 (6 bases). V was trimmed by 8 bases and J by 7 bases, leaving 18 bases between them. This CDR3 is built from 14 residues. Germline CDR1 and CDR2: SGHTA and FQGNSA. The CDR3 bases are TGTGCCAGCGGCTCTACGACAGGTGGCAACATTCAGTACTTC. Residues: CASGSTTGGNIQYF.

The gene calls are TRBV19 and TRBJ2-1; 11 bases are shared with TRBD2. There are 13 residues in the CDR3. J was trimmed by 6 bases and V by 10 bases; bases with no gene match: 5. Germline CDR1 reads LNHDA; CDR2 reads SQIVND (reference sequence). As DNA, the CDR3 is TGTGCCACAGCTAGCGGGAGGTTCAATGAGCAGTTCTTC. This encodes CATASGRFNEQFF.

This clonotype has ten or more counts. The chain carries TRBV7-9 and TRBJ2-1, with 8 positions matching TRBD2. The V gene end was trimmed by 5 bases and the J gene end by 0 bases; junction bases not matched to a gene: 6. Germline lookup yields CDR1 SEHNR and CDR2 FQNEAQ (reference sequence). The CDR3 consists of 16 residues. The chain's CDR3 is CASSPGGTSSYNEQFF. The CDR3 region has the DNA TGTGCCAGCAGCCCCGGGGGGACTAGCTCCTACAATGAGCAGTTCTTC.

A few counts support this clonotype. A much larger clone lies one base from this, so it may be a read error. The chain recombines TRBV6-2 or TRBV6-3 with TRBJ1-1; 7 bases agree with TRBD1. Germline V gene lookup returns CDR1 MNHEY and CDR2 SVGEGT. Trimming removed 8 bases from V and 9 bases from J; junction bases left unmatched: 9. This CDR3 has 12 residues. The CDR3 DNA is TGTGCCAGCGGTCAAGACAGGGAGCAAGCTTTCTTT. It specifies CASGQDREQAFF.

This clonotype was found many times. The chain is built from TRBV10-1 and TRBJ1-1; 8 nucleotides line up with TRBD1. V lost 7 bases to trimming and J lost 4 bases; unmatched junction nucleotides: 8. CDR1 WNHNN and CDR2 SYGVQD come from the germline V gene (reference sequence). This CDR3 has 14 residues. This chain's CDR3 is CASNARTGSTEAFF. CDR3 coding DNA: TGCGCCAGCAACGCCCGGACAGGGAGCACTGAAGCTTTCTTT.

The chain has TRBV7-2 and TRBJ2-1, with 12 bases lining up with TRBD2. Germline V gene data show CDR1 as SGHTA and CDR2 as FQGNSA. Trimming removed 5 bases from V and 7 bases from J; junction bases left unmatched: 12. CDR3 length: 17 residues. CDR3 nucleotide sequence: TGTGCCAGCAGCCAAGTTCCCGGGACTAGCGGGCAAAATGAGCAGTTCTTC. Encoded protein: CASSQVPGTSGQNEQFF. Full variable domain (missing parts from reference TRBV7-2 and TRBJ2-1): GAGVSQSPSNKVTEKGKDVELRCDPISGHTALYWYRQSLGQGLEFLIYFQGNSAPDKSGLPSDRFSAERTGGSVSTLTIQRTQQEDSAVYLCASSQVPGTSGQNEQFFGPGTRLTVL.

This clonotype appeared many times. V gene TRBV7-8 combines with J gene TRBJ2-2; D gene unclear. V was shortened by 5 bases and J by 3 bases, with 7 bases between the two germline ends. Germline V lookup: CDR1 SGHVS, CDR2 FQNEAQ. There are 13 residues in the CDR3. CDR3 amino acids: CASSARDTGELFF. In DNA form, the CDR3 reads TGTGCCAGCAGCGCAAGGGACACCGGGGAGCTGTTTTTT.

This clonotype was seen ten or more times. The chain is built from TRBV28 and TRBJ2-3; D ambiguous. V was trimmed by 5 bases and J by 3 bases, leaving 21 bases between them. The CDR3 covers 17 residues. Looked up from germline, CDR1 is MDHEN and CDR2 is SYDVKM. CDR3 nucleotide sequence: TGTGCCAGCAGTACGAATGCCGCGAGAGAAGGGACAGATACGCAGTATTTT. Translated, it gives CASSTNAAREGTDTQYF.

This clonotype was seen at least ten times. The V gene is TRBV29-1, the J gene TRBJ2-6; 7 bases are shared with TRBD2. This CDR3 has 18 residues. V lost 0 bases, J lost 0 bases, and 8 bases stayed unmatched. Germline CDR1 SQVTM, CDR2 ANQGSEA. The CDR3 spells CSVEEEELAVSGANVLTF. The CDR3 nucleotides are TGCAGCGTTGAAGAAGAAGAGCTAGCGGTCTCTGGGGCCAACGTCCTGACTTTC.

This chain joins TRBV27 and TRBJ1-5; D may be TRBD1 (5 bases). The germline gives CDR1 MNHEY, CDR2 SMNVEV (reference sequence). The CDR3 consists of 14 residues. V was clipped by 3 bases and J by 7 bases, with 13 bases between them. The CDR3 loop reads CASSFSGGKQPQHF. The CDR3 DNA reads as TGTGCCAGCAGTTTTTCCGGGGGTAAACAGCCCCAGCATTTT.

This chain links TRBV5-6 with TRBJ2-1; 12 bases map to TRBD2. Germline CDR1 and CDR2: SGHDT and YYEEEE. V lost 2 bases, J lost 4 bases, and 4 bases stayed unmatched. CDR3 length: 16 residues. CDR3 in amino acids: CASSFRLAGEYNEQFF. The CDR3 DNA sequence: TGTGCCAGCAGCTTCCGACTAGCGGGAGAGTACAATGAGCAGTTCTTC.